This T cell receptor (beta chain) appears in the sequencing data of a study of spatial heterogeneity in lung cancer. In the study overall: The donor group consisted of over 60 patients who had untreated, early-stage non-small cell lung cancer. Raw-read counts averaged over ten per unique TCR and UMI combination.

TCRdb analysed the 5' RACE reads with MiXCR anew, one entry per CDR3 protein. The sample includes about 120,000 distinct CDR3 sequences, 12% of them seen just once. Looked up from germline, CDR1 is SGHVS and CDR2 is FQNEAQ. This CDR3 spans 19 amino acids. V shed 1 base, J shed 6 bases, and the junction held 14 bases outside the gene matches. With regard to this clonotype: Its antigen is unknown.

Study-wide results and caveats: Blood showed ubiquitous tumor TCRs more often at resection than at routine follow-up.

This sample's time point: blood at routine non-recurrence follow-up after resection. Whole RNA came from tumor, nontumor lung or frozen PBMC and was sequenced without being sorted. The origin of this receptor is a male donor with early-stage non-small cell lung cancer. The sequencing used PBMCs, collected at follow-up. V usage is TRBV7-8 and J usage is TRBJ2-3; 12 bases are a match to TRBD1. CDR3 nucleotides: TGTGCCAGCAGCTTAGGATGGAGTCCGGGGACAGGGGGCTCGGATACGCAGTATTTT. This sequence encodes CASSLGWSPGTGGSDTQYF.